Presented here are 14 T cell receptor beta chains from one specimen sequenced in a study of cytomegalovirus exposure and HLA in healthy donors. A multiplex PCR was run with 60 Vbeta primers and 13 Jbeta primers. TCRdb keeps only in-frame clones here, not all; method: immunoSEQ multiplex PCR. The sample includes roughly 110,000 clones, roughly 80% of them seen just once. Sequenced sample: PBMCs. These receptors originate from a man aged 35-49 years in good health and CMV-seronegative.

This clone was observed a handful of times. V and J are TRBV9 and TRBJ2-5; 7 bases are a match to TRBD2. Germline trimming cut 4 bases from V and 5 bases from J; bases unmatched to any gene: 8. Germline values: CDR1 SGDLS, CDR2 YYNGEE. This CDR3 contains 14 residues. CDR3 in amino acids: CASSPLTSMETQYF. As DNA, the CDR3 is TGTGCCAGCAGCCCTTTGACTAGCATGGAGACCCAGTACTTC.

The V call is TRBV6-1, the J call TRBJ2-7, with 9 nucleotides matching TRBD2. The CDR3 is 15 amino acids. Germline CDR1 is MNHNS and CDR2 is SASEGT. V lost 5 bases and J lost 2; bases outside the gene matches: 7. DNA of the CDR3: TGTGCCAGCAGTAGAGGAGCTAGCGGGGCCTACGAGCAGTACTTC. Its protein is CASSRGASGAYEQYF.

This clone was picked up a small number of times. Germline and junction disagree at one end, which may indicate a read error. The genes are TRBV18 and TRBJ2-5, with 9 bases matching TRBD1. Looked up from germline, CDR1 is KGHSH and CDR2 is LQKENI. The CDR3 loop spans 16 amino acids. DNA for the CDR3: TGTGCCAGCTCCCCACAGACAGGGGGTCACCAAGAGACCCAGTACTTC. It is translated as CASSPQTGGHQETQYF.

This chain uses TRBV6-4 with TRBJ1-5; 9 bases are a match to TRBD1. The CDR3 has 14 residues. V lost 11 bases, J lost 9 bases, and 14 bases stayed unmatched. Germline-derived CDR1 and CDR2 are MRHNA and SNTAGT. The CDR3 DNA follows: TGTGCCGGTGGACAGGGGAGGGCTTGTAGGCCCCAGCATTTT. The encoded protein is CAGGQGRACRPQHF.

V is TRBV5-5 and J is TRBJ2-7, with a tentative D call TRBD1 (5 bases). The CDR3 is 14 residues long. The germline V gene has CDR1 SGHKS and CDR2 YYEKEE (reference sequence). With 0 bases removed from V and 2 bases from J, the gap between germline ends came to 9 bases. The CDR3 region has the DNA TGTGCCAGCAGCTTGGATCCGGACACCTACGAGCAGTACTTC. Translation gives CASSLDPDTYEQYF. The variable domain in full, completed from reference TRBV5-5 and TRBJ2-7, reads DAGVTQSPTHLIKTRGQQVTLRCSPISGHKSVSWYQQVLGQGPQFIFQYYEKEERGRGNFPDRFSARQFPNYSSELNVNALLLGDSALYLCASSLDPDTYEQYFGPGTRLTVT.

This clone was detected a few times. The chain is built from TRBV19 and TRBJ2-3; 11 bases map to TRBD2. The CDR3 runs 15 residues. Trimming removed 4 bases from V and 3 bases from J; junction bases left unmatched: 3. CDR1 and CDR2 from the germline V gene are LNHDA and SQIVND (reference sequence). The CDR3 DNA reads TGTGCCAGTAGTACTAGCGGGGGGAGAACAGATACGCAGTATTTT. Amino acids: CASSTSGGRTDTQYF.

The V gene is TRBV5-6, the J gene TRBJ2-5; 9 bases fit TRBD2. J gave up 5 bases and V 1 base, and 12 bases lay outside the gene matches. Germline V gives CDR1 SGHDT, CDR2 YYEEEE. The CDR3 is 17 amino acids. The DNA for the CDR3 is TGTGCCAGCAGCTTGCGGCGCGGGGGGGCCGTCTCTGAGACCCAGTACTTC. It is translated as CASSLRRGGAVSETQYF.

The V and J genes are TRBV7-6 and TRBJ1-5; 7 bases map to TRBD1. Germline V gives CDR1 SGHVS, CDR2 FNYEAQ. CDR3 length: 16 amino acids. Trimming at V came to 4 bases and at J to 3 bases, leaving 9 bases not matched to a gene. CDR3 region: CASSSQSGGYNQPQHF. Written as DNA, the CDR3 is TGTGCCAGCAGCTCACAATCAGGGGGTTACAATCAGCCCCAGCATTTT. Complete variable domain (other parts from reference TRBV7-6 and TRBJ1-5): GAGVSQSPRYKVTKRGQDVALRCDPISGHVSLYWYRQALGQGPEFLTYFNYEAQQDKSGLPNDRFSAERPEGSISTLTIQRTEQRDSAMYRCASSSQSGGYNQPQHFGDGTRLSIL.

This chain joins TRBV5-1 and TRBJ1-1; 7 bases align to TRBD1. With V trimmed by 4 bases and J by 0 bases, 15 bases remained unmatched. The CDR3 is made up of 18 amino acids. Germline CDR1 is SGHRS and CDR2 is YFSETQ. The CDR3 DNA is TGCGCCAGCAGCCCACGCCCACAGGGGTCCGACATGAACACTGAAGCTTTCTTT. The encoded protein is CASSPRPQGSDMNTEAFF.

The chain uses TRBV2 and TRBJ2-5, with 9 bases aligning to TRBD2. Unmatched junction bases numbered 8, after V lost 0 bases and J lost 6 bases. The CDR3 runs 16 residues. Germline-derived CDR1 and CDR2 are SNHLY and FYNNEI. Here the CDR3 reads CASSEAGRGGLKTQYF. The CDR3 coding sequence is TGTGCCAGCAGTGAAGCAGGGCGGGGGGGCCTAAAGACCCAGTACTTC.

This clone showed up just a few times. V and J are TRBV2 and TRBJ1-1; D might be TRBD1 (6 bases). Germline values: CDR1 SNHLY, CDR2 FYNNEI. The CDR3 extends over 14 amino acids. Trimming took off 3 bases at V and 4 bases at J, with 12 bases between the two ends. The CDR3 is CASSDRLGGTEAFF. CDR3 DNA sequence: TGTGCCAGCAGTGACCGCCTAGGGGGCACTGAAGCTTTCTTT. The complete variable domain, with remaining parts taken from reference TRBV2 and TRBJ1-1, reads EPEVTQTPSHQVTQMGQEVILRCVPISNHLYFYWYRQILGQKVEFLVSFYNNEISEKSEIFDDQFSVERPDGSNFTLKIRSTKLEDSAMYFCASSDRLGGTEAFFGQGTRLTVV.

This clone was picked up one time. The V and J genes are TRBV6-6 and TRBJ2-7; 10 bases fit TRBD2. The junction had 7 bases not matched to a gene; V was cut back by 2 bases and J by 6 bases. The CDR3 spans 15 residues. Germline V gene sequence: CDR1 MNHNY, CDR2 SVGAGI (reference sequence). This CDR3 reads CASSYSGGARVEQYF. CDR3 DNA sequence: TGTGCCAGCAGTTACAGCGGGGGGGCCAGGGTCGAGCAGTACTTC.

This clone was found once. This chain joins TRBV18 and TRBJ2-1, with 13 bases fitting TRBD2. Germline V gene lookup returns CDR1 KGHSH and CDR2 LQKENI. The CDR3 loop spans 19 amino acids. Trimming took 0 bases from V and 0 from J; bases not matched to a gene: 5. CDR3 loop: CASSPPGLAGKSSYNEQFF. CDR3 in DNA: TGTGCCAGCTCACCACCGGGACTAGCGGGGAAGAGCTCCTACAATGAGCAGTTCTTC.

The CDR3 loop is CASSLAGTRSTDTQYF. The CDR3 coding sequence is TGTGCCAGCAGCTTGGCCGGGACTAGAAGCACAGATACGCAGTATTTT. This chain links TRBV5-4 with TRBJ2-3; 8 bases are shared with TRBD2. This CDR3 has 16 amino acids. CDR1 and CDR2 (germline): SGHNT, YYREEE (reference sequence). J lost 0 bases, V lost 0 bases, and 3 bases had no gene match.